This T cell receptor (beta chain) was identified during a study of blood T cell repertoires in COVID-19 (TCRdb year 2020). Notes on the research overall: Samples covering the acute and convalescent phases of COVID-19 were provided by collaborators in the United States, Italy and Spain. The material from the prospective study consisted of cDNA or gDNA derived from T cells, B-cell-depleted T cells, or PBMCs. The repertoires were released in a freely available public database meant as a resource for research on the immune response to SARS-CoV-2. Where HLA class I and class II types were available, the types were taken from metadata supplied by the sample provider, not from assay-based typing. Samples were obtained from the ongoing ImmuneRACE study (first 160 participants) and from about 1,300 subjects provided by 6 global collaborators. The dataset comprised deeply sampled blood TCRbeta repertoires from subjects exposed to, actively infected with, or recovered from COVID-19. Nearly every sample came with metadata listing a de-identified subject ID, COVID-19 status, age in years and sex.

V was cut back by 5 bases and J by 5 bases, leaving a gap of 15 bases between them. The CDR3, from cysteine to phenylalanine, totals 15 residues. Solely the CDR3 DNA is kept, with 45 bases framed from the first base. CDR1 and CDR2, looked up from the germline V gene, are SGHTA and FQGNSA. Concerning this clone: No cognate antigen has been identified for it. No much larger clone is present one base from it, and per-base qualities are unavailable.

Collaborating institutions collected whole blood in K2EDTA tubes following their own protocols. For TCRbeta analysis, collaborator samples were shipped as frozen whole blood, as isolated PBMCs, or as DNA extracted from either sample type. TCRbeta CDR3 regions were amplified from genomic DNA by means of the immunoSEQ Assay, a bias-controlled multiplex PCR. The paper's data handling went like this. The number of nucleated cells in each sample was estimated by amplification of reference gene primers within the assay. To quantify the absolute abundance of each unique TCRbeta CDR3 rearrangement, sequence reads were collapsed and filtered. Productive Simpson clonality was computed per sample as the square root of Simpson's diversity index over productive rearrangements. TCRdb's version of the immuneACCESS table is confined to in-frame rearrangements and falls short of the full clone set. An unresolved V gene accounts for under half of the shortfall where checked; the remainder is of unknown origin. V, J and clone size reflect that table, while D and trimming were determined from the DNA. The sample table contains some 190,000 clones; only one count was recorded for 88% of them. Under 2% of the sample is held by the ten biggest clonotypes.

Study-wide conclusions, independent of this receptor: The quantity of clinical and demographic metadata differed by source and by participant and was supplied without curation.

This TCR was recovered from a young man with active or convalescent COVID-19. The chain uses TRBV7-2 and TRBJ1-4; the D gene is perhaps TRBD1, from 6 matching bases. Sequencing input: peripheral blood. The CDR3 corresponds to CASSVSGTRNEKLFF. The nucleotides are TGTGCCAGCAGCGTCTCCGGGACAAGGAATGAAAAACTGTTTTTT. Supplemented by the reference TRBV7-2 and TRBJ1-4 proteins around the CDR3, the complete variable domain is GAGVSQSPSNKVTEKGKDVELRCDPISGHTALYWYRQSLGQGLEFLIYFQGNSAPDKSGLPSDRFSAERTGGSVSTLTIQRTQQEDSAVYLCASSVSGTRNEKLFFGSGTQLSVL.